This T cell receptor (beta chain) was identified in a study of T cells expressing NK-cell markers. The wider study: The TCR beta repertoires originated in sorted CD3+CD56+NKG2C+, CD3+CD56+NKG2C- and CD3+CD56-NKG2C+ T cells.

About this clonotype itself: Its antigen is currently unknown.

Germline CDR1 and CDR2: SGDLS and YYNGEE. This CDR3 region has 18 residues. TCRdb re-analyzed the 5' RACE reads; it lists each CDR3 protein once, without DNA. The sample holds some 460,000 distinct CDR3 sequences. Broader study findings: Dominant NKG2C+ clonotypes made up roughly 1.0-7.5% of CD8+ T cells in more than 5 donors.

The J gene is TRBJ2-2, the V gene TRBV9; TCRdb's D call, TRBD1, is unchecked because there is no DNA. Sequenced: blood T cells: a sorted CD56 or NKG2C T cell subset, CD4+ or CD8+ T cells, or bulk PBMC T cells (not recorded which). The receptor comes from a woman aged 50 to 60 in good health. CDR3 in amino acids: CASSVEAGTPLNTGELFF.